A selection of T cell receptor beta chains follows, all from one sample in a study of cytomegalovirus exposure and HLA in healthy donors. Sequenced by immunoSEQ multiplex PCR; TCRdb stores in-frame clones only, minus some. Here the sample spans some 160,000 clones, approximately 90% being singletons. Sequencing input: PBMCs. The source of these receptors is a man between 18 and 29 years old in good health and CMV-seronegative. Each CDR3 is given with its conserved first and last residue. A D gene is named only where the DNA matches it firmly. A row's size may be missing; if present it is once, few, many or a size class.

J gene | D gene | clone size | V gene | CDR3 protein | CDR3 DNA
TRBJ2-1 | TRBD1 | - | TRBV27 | CASSLSWGQGFTNEQFF | TGTGCCAGCAGTTTATCGTGGGGACAGGGATTTACCAATGAGCAGTTCTTC
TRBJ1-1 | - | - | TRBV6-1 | CASQSHLNTEAFF | TGTGCCAGCCAAAGCCACCTCAACACTGAAGCTTTCTTT
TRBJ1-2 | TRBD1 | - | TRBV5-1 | CASSLAMFLGQGESANYGYTF | TGCGCCAGCAGCTTGGCGATGTTTCTGGGACAGGGAGAATCGGCTAACTATGGCTACACCTTC
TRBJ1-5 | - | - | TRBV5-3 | CARSFHRGGARQPQHF | TGTGCCAGAAGCTTTCACCGGGGGGGGGCGAGGCAGCCCCAGCATTTT
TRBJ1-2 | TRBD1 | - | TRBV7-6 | CASSPLTGVNGYTF | TGTGCCAGCAGCCCACTGACAGGGGTAAATGGCTACACCTTC
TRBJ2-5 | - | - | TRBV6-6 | CASSYHSYQETQYF | TGTGCCAGCAGTTACCACAGCTACCAAGAGACCCAGTACTTC
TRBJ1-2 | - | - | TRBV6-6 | CASSHASYGEYGYTF | TGTGCCAGCAGCCACGCCTCCTACGGGGAGTATGGCTACACCTTC
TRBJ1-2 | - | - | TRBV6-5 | CASSYSDSDGYTF | TGTGCCAGCAGTTACTCAGACAGCGATGGCTACACCTTC
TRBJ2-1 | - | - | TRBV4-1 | CASSSAVNEQFF | TGCGCCAGCAGCTCCGCGGTCAATGAGCAGTTCTTC
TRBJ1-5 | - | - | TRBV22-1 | CPGSAPKIFSNQPQHF | TGTCCTGGGAGCGCACCTAAAATTTTTAGCAATCAGCCCCAGCATTTT
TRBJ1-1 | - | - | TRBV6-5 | CASMADMNTEAFF | TGTGCCAGCATGGCAGACATGAACACTGAAGCTTTCTTT
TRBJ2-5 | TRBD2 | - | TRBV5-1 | CASSMGLEETQYF | TGCGCCAGCAGCATGGGACTAGAAGAGACCCAGTACTTC
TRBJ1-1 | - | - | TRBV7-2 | CASSFIPGGMNTEAFF | TGTGCCAGCAGCTTCATACCCGGGGGGATGAACACTGAAGCTTTCTTT
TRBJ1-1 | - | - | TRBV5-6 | CASSWGVLNTEAFF | TGTGCCAGCAGCTGGGGGGTTTTGAACACTGAAGCTTTCTTT
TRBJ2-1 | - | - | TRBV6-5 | CASSLRDSYNEQFF | TGTGCCAGCAGTTTGAGGGACTCCTACAATGAGCAGTTCTTC
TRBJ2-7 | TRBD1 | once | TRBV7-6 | CASSPGTALRMDF | TGTGCCAGCAGTCCAGGGACAGCTCTTAGAATGGACTTC
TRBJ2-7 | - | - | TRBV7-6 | CASSPRRGSYEQYF | TGTGCCAGCAGCCCTAGACGGGGTTCCTACGAGCAGTACTTC
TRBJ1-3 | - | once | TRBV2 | CASRDGSSGNTIYF | TGTGCCAGCAGGGACGGGAGCTCTGGAAACACCATATATTTT
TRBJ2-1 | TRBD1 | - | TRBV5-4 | CASSPEAWTGGGEQFF | TGTGCCAGCTCCCCAGAAGCTTGGACAGGGGGCGGTGAGCAGTTCTTC
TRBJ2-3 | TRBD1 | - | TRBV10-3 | CAIRGTGNSDTQYF | TGTGCCATCAGGGGGACAGGGAATTCAGATACGCAGTATTTT
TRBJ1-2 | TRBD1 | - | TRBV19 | CASSSRQGPNYGYTF | TGTGCCAGTAGTTCTAGACAGGGGCCTAACTATGGCTACACCTTC
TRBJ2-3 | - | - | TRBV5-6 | CASSLQGHDTQYF | TGTGCCAGCAGCTTACAGGGCCACGATACGCAGTATTTT
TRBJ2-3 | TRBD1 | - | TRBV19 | CASRGLGQGEGDTQYF | TGTGCCAGTAGGGGGTTGGGACAGGGAGAGGGAGATACGCAGTATTTT
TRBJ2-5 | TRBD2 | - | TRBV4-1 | CASSQTQRGETQYF | TGCGCCAGCAGCCAAACGCAGCGGGGGGAGACCCAGTACTTC
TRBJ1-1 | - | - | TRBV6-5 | CASSYSRARGFPEAFF | TGTGCCAGCAGTTACTCGCGGGCCAGGGGATTCCCTGAAGCTTTCTTT
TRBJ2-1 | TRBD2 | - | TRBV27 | CASSQLPGLGAYNEQFF | TGTGCCAGCAGCCAACTGCCGGGACTAGGGGCCTACAATGAGCAGTTCTTC
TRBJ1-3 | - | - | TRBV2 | CASSEGQRAGNTIYF | TGTGCCAGCAGTGAAGGGCAGAGGGCTGGAAACACCATATATTTT
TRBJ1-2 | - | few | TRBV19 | CASNEVNYGYTF | TGTGCCAGTAATGAGGTTAACTATGGCTACACCTTC
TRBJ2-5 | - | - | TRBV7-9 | CASSPPRSGEETQYF | TGTGCCAGCAGCCCCCCCCGGAGTGGCGAAGAGACCCAGTACTTC
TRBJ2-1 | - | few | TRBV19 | CASSKVAGSYNEQFF | TGTGCCAGTAGCAAAGTGGCAGGTTCCTACAATGAGCAGTTCTTC
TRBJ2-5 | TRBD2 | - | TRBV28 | CASSISTGGGQETQYF | TGTGCCAGCAGTATATCCACCGGGGGGGGCCAAGAGACCCAGTACTTC
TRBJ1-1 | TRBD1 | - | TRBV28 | CASRENRGTNTEAFF | TGTGCCAGCAGAGAAAACAGGGGGACGAACACTGAAGCTTTCTTT
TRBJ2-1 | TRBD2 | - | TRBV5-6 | CASSLLTSGTDEQFF | TGTGCCAGCAGCTTGCTGACTAGCGGGACCGATGAGCAGTTCTTC
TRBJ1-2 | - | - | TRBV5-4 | CASSSELYGYTF | TGTGCCAGCAGCTCCGAACTCTATGGCTACACCTTC
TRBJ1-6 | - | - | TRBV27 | CASTHPGSPLHF | TGTGCCAGCACCCACCCGGGGTCACCCCTCCACTTT
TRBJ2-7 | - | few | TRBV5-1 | CASSFQAHEQYF | TGCGCCAGCAGCTTCCAGGCCCACGAGCAGTACTTC
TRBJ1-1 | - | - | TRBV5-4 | CASSFEDTEAFF | TGTGCCAGCAGCTTTGAGGACACTGAAGCTTTCTTT
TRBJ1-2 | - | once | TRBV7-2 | CASSSGSNYGYTF | TGTGCCAGCAGCTCGGGGAGTAACTATGGCTACACCTTC
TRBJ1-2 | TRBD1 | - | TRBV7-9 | CASSLTGSVGYTF | TGTGCCAGCAGCTTGACAGGGTCTGTTGGCTACACCTTC
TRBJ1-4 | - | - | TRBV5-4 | CASSSQGSNEKLFF | TGTGCCAGCAGCTCACAGGGTTCTAATGAAAAACTGTTTTTT
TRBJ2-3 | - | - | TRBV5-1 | CASSLGGVDTQYF | TGCGCCAGCAGCTTGGGAGGAGTTGATACGCAGTATTTT
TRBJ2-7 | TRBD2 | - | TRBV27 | CASSLAGESRYEQYF | TGTGCCAGCAGTCTAGCGGGAGAAAGCCGGTACGAGCAGTACTTC
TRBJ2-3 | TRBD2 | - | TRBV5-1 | CASSTPAGGVADTQYF | TGCGCCAGCAGCACCCCAGCGGGGGGGGTGGCAGATACGCAGTATTTT
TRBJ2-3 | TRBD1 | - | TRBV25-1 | CASSGHRGSDTQYF | TGTGCCAGCAGTGGCCACAGGGGATCAGATACGCAGTATTTT
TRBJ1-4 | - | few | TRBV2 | CASRVTRVATNEKLFF | TGTGCCAGCAGGGTTACCAGGGTTGCAACTAATGAAAAACTGTTTTTT